Presented here are 27 T cell receptor beta chains from one specimen sequenced in a study of tissue T cells after allogeneic stem cell transplantation. Time point here: mouse harvest day 14 after allogeneic transplant. Mouse grafts combined 10^7 T-cell-depleted bone marrow cells with 10^6 splenic CD5+ T cells. The table came from immunoSEQ multiplex PCR; TCRdb's copy has only in-frame clones and leaves some out. Of 2,800 or so clones listed, roughly 42% are singletons. The sample taken for sequencing was lymph node tissue. These receptors were obtained from a female BALB/c mouse given C57BL/6 T cells with graft-versus-host disease after an allogeneic hematopoietic cell transplant.

On this clone itself: These gene names are mouse names. The read comes to an end 1 residue before the CDR3 does, leaving the germline J gene to fill in the end. The chain links TRBV14 to TRBJ2-1; D not certain. The CDR3 has 13 residues. The V end lost 2 bases, the J end lost 0 bases, and 3 bases lay between the germline ends. Germline V lookup: CDR1 SGHDT, CDR2 FRDEAV. CDR3: CASSLSNYAEQFF. The covered CDR3 bases are TGTGCCAGCAGTTTAAGTAACTATGCTGAGCAGTTC.

About this clone: Gene labels here are mouse ones. The CDR3 goes on 1 residue after the read ends, and that part is filled in from the germline J gene. This chain connects TRBV2 to TRBJ1-6; possible D gene TRBD1, 5 bases. TRBJ1-6 falls under the ORF class, with uncertain function. This CDR3 contains 15 residues. The V end was cut by 0 bases, the J end by 3 bases, with 6 bases between. The germline gives CDR1 LGHNA, CDR2 YSYQKL. CDR3 sequence reads: CASSQERGYNSPLYF. The CDR3 bases that were read are TGTGCCAGCAGCCAAGAAAGGGGCTATAATTCGCCCCTCTAC.

About this clone: The gene symbols are mouse symbols. From the germline J gene comes the end of the CDR3, since the read stops 1 residue before it. This chain connects TRBV26 to TRBJ2-4; TRBD2 aligns across 8 bases. This CDR3 is built from 14 residues. V trimming: 3 bases; J trimming: 5 bases; junction bases outside the gene matches: 4. From germline, CDR1 is KGHPV and CDR2 FQNQEV (reference sequence). The CDR3 DNA, read in part, is TGTGCCAGCAGTCTCAACTGGGGGCTAAACACCTTGTAC. It encodes CASSLNWGLNTLY. The whole CDR3 is CASSLNWGLNTLYF.

Regarding this clone: Any gene name here is a mouse gene name. The CDR3 end falls 1 residue outside the read, so it is completed with the germline J gene. The chain combines TRBV13-3 with TRBJ2-4, with D perhaps being TRBD1 or TRBD2 (5 bases each). The CDR3 is made up of 15 amino acids. Trimming left V 0 bases short and J 0 bases short, with 8 bases between. Germline V gene sequence: CDR1 NNHDY, CDR2 SYVADS. The CDR3 sequence: CASSDDGASQNTLYF. Partial CDR3 DNA: TGTGCCAGCAGTGATGACGGGGCAAGTCAAAACACCTTGTAC. Full variable domain (remainder filled in from reference TRBV13-3 and TRBJ2-4): EAAVTQSPRSKVAVTGGKVTLSCHQTNNHDYMYWYRQDTGHGLRLIHYSYVADSTEKGDIPDGYKASRPSQENFSLILELASLSQTAVYFCASSDDGASQNTLYFGAGTRLSVL.

As to this clone: Mouse names are used for the genes. With the read ending 1 residue before the CDR3 end, the germline J gene is used to fill in that end. The J gene is TRBJ2-4, the V gene TRBV26, with D possibly being TRBD1 (6 bases). The CDR3 loop spans 14 amino acids. Trimming left V 7 bases short and J 0 bases short, with 11 bases between. Germline loops: CDR1 KGHPV, CDR2 FQNQEV (reference sequence). The part of the CDR3 DNA that was read is TGTGCCAGCACCCTAGGACAGAGTCAAAACACCTTGTAC. Protein product: CASTLGQSQNTLY. The full CDR3 protein reads CASTLGQSQNTLYF.

With respect to this clone: The listed genes are named as in mouse. The CDR3 end falls 1 residue outside the read, so it is completed with the germline J gene. Other DNA variants within this sample encode the same CDR3. J is TRBJ2-7 and V is TRBV15, with D possibly being TRBD1 (6 bases). V shed 6 bases and J shed 4 bases, with 10 bases lying between them. CDR3 length: 12 residues. Per the germline V gene, CDR1 is SGHND and CDR2 is FRSKSL. The CDR3 sequence: CASSLGQYEQYF. The sequenced CDR3 bases are TGTGCCAGCAGCCTCGGACAGTATGAACAGTAC.

This clone turned up a few times. The gene symbols are mouse symbols. The read terminates 1 residue ahead of where the CDR3 ends, so the germline J gene completes it. V is TRBV12-1 and J is TRBJ1-4; D is uncertain. From germline, CDR1 is SGHSN and CDR2 HYEKVE. V lost 0 bases and J lost 7, with 2 bases in between. This CDR3 spans 11 amino acids. The CDR3: CASSLSERLFF. The sequenced CDR3 bases are TGTGCCAGCTCTCTCAGCGAAAGATTATTT. Based on the CDR3 plus reference TRBV12-1 and TRBJ1-4, the full variable domain is DSGVVQSPRHIIKEKGGRSVLTCIPISGHSNVVWYQQTLGKELKFLIQHYEKVERDKGFLPSRFSVQQFDDYHSEMNMSALELEDSAMYFCASSLSERLFFGHGTKLSVL.

In the case of this clone: The genes are named according to mouse. The CDR3 loop is CASSLGDRGQAPLF. The covered CDR3 bases are TGTGCAAGCAGCTTAGGGGACAGGGGGCAGGCTCCGCTT. The chain is built from TRBV16 and TRBJ1-5; 11 nucleotides line up with TRBD1. The read terminates 1 residue before the CDR3 end, so the remaining end is supplied by the germline J gene. CDR3 length: 14 amino acids. V shed 1 base and J 7 bases; nucleotides not matched to a gene: 0. Germline V gene lookup returns CDR1 SGHSA and CDR2 FRNQAP.

Of note for this clone: Genes here carry mouse names. The CDR3 end falls 1 residue outside the read, so it is completed with the germline J gene. The gene calls are TRBV19 and TRBJ2-4; possible D gene TRBD2, 5 bases. Trimming shortened V by 2 bases and J by 7 bases, and 5 bases separated the two germline ends. Germline CDR1 and CDR2: FNHDT and SITEND (reference sequence). The CDR3 runs 11 residues. The CDR3 DNA, read in part, is TGTGCCAGCAGTATTGGGGACACCTTGTAC. This translates into CASSIGDTLY. The full CDR3 reads CASSIGDTLYF. The whole variable domain, filled in from reference TRBV19 and TRBJ2-4, reads GGIITQTPKFLIGQEGQKLTLKCQQNFNHDTMYWYRQDSGKGLRLIYYSITENDLQKGDLSEGYDASREKKSSFSLTVTSAQKNEMAVFLCASSIGDTLYFGAGTRLSVL.

Details on this clone: Gene names are mouse gene names. The sequenced fragment ends 1 residue before the CDR3 boundary, so the rest is inferred from the germline J gene. The chain employs TRBV26 and TRBJ1-4; TRBD1 might be the D (5 bases). The germline V gene has CDR1 KGHPV and CDR2 FQNQEV (reference sequence). The CDR3 sequence is 15 residues long. Trimming pared 2 bases from V and 0 bases from J, leaving 7 bases between. This CDR3 is CASSLRQFSNERLFF. The CDR3 DNA, read in part, is TGTGCCAGCAGTCTGCGACAGTTTTCCAACGAAAGATTATTT.

Of note for this clone: The gene names here belong to mouse. The read ends 1 residue before the CDR3 terminus; that terminus is restored from the germline J gene. The J gene is TRBJ2-7, the V gene TRBV12-1; D may be TRBD1 (5 bases). Germline CDR1 is SGHSN and CDR2 is HYEKVE. With 0 bases removed from V and 6 bases from J, the gap between germline ends came to 11 bases. This CDR3 region has 13 residues. CDR3 DNA, as far as it was read: TGTGCCAGCTCTCTCGAGAGGGGAGGTGAACAGTAC. Translating gives CASSLERGGEQY. The entire CDR3 sequence reads CASSLERGGEQYF.

By sample share, this clone is medium-sized. Any gene name here is a mouse gene name. With the read ending 1 residue before the CDR3 end, the germline J gene is used to fill in that end. The chain combines TRBV5 with TRBJ2-7, with 12 bases that match TRBD2. Germline values: CDR1 LGHNA, CDR2 YNLKQL (reference sequence). J was trimmed by 3 bases and V by 0 bases; bases with no gene match: 3. The CDR3 is 16 amino acids. The sequenced part of the CDR3 DNA is TGTGCCAGCAGCCAAGAGGGGACTGGGGGGTTCTATGAACAGTAC. Translation: CASSQEGTGGFYEQY. The full CDR3 reads CASSQEGTGGFYEQYF.

Turning to this clone: Gene names are the mouse ones. The observed sequence ends 1 residue before the CDR3 terminus, with the missing tail filled in from the germline J gene. This rearrangement joins TRBV23 to TRBJ2-4; the table assigns TRBD1, which was not confirmed against the DNA. The CDR3 spans 15 residues. Germline V gives CDR1 KGHTA, CDR2 FQNQQP. The sequenced CDR3 bases are TGCTCCAGCAGTCATCCACAGGGCGGTCAAAACACCTTGTAC. It is translated as CSSSHPQGGQNTLY. The CDR3 in full is CSSSHPQGGQNTLYF.

Details on this clone: Here the gene names and germline are mouse. From the germline J gene comes the end of the CDR3, since the read stops 1 residue before it. This rearrangement joins TRBV2 to TRBJ2-4; D might be TRBD2 (5 bases). Germline V lookup: CDR1 LGHNA, CDR2 YSYQKL. The CDR3 totals 14 residues. Trimming cost V 0 bases and J 1 base, with 5 bases left between them. CDR3: CASSQDGGQNTLYF. The part of the CDR3 DNA that was read is TGTGCCAGCAGCCAAGATGGGGGTCAAAACACCTTGTAC.

This clone appeared a single time. Germline and genes here are mouse. The read halts 1 residue ahead of the CDR3 end, with the missing end drawn from the germline J gene. This chain uses TRBV3 with TRBJ1-5; the D gene is possibly TRBD1 (5 bases). V gave up 5 bases and J gave up 2 bases, with 16 bases separating them. CDR3 length: 16 amino acids. Germline lookup yields CDR1 SNHLY and CDR2 FYNGKV (reference sequence). The CDR3 DNA, read in part, is TGTGCCAGCAGCCCGGCAGGGAGGGGACACAACCAGGCTCCGCTT. This sequence encodes CASSPAGRGHNQAPL. The CDR3, in full, reads CASSPAGRGHNQAPLF.

For this clone: Gene names are mouse gene names. The read ends 1 residue shy of where the CDR3 ends; the end is completed using the germline J gene. V gene TRBV4 combines with J gene TRBJ2-7; D remains ambiguous. In germline, CDR1 is LGHDT, CDR2 YNNKQL (reference sequence). The CDR3 contains 9 residues. The V gene lost 3 bases and the J gene lost 6 bases, with 0 bases spanning the gap. The CDR3 is CASSYEQYF. The CDR3 bases that were read are TGTGCCAGCAGCTATGAACAGTAC.

Note on this clone: Gene and germline names: mouse. The sequence runs out 1 residue before the end of the CDR3; the remainder is reconstructed from the germline J gene. The chain couples TRBV12-1 to TRBJ2-7; 9 positions agree with TRBD2. The CDR3 has 13 amino acids. Germline values: CDR1 SGHSN, CDR2 HYEKVE. V was pared by 0 bases and J by 5 bases, with 1 base of the junction left unmatched. CDR3 bases read: TGTGCCAGCTCTCTCCGACTGGGGGATGAACAGTAC. Encoded protein: CASSLRLGDEQY. The full-length CDR3 reads as CASSLRLGDEQYF.

As regards this clone: Mouse gene names and germline throughout. Incomplete CDR3 DNA: TGTGCCAGCGGTGTCCCGGGACTGGGGGGGCGGAGGAACTATGCTGAGCAGTTC. It encodes CASGVPGLGGRRNYAEQF. The CDR3 as a whole reads CASGVPGLGGRRNYAEQFF. V gene TRBV13-2 combines with J gene TRBJ2-1; 14 nucleotides line up with TRBD2. The read ends 1 residue before the CDR3 terminus; that terminus is restored from the germline J gene. There are 19 residues in the CDR3. V lost 3 bases and J lost 1; bases outside the gene matches: 9. CDR1 is NNHNN and CDR2 is SYGAGS in the germline V gene (reference sequence).

This clone was picked up a small number of times. Gene names refer to mouse genes. The read terminates 1 residue ahead of where the CDR3 ends, so the germline J gene completes it. The V call is TRBV13-1, the J call TRBJ1-2, with 8 bases aligning to TRBD1. The V segment lost 4 bases and the J segment 1 base; nucleotides outside the gene matches: 3. CDR1 is NSHNY and CDR2 is SYGAGN in the germline V gene. The CDR3 covers 14 residues. CDR3 loop: CASSQGAGNSDYTF. The covered CDR3 bases are TGTGCCAGCAGTCAGGGGGCTGGAAACTCCGACTACACC.

This clone turned up a few times. Gene names follow the mouse nomenclature. The observed sequence ends 1 residue before the CDR3 terminus, with the missing tail filled in from the germline J gene. The V call is TRBV3, the J call TRBJ2-7, with TRBD2 matching 8 bases. V gave up 1 base and J gave up 7 bases; unmatched junction bases: 3. Germline CDR1 reads SNHLY; CDR2 reads FYNGKV (reference sequence). CDR3 size: 13 residues. The covered CDR3 bases are TGTGCCAGCAGCTTAGGCTGGGGGGTCGAACAGTAC. Translating it yields CASSLGWGVEQY. The whole CDR3 protein is CASSLGWGVEQYF.

As regards this clone: Gene names and germline refer to mouse. CDR3: CASSLAGAANTGQLYF. CDR3 DNA, as far as it was read: TGTGCCAGCAGTTTAGCGGGAGCAGCAAACACCGGGCAGCTCTAC. The chain uses TRBV15 and TRBJ2-2, with D unresolved. The sequenced fragment ends 1 residue before the CDR3 boundary, so the rest is inferred from the germline J gene. Trimming took 0 bases from V and 0 from J, leaving 8 bases between them. The CDR3 sequence is 16 residues long. CDR1 and CDR2 from the germline V gene are SGHND and FRSKSL.

About this clone itself: The gene names given are mouse names. The sequenced CDR3 bases are TGTGCCAGCTCTCTCCGGGACAGGGCTGAACAGTAC. Its translation: CASSLRDRAEQY. The entire CDR3 protein is CASSLRDRAEQYF. This chain joins TRBV12-2 and TRBJ2-7; the match to TRBD1 covers 9 bases. The observed sequence ends 1 residue before the CDR3 terminus, with the missing tail filled in from the germline J gene. Trimming cost V 0 bases and J 6 bases; bases outside gene matches: 2. The CDR3 spans 13 residues. Germline V gives CDR1 SGHLS, CDR2 HYDKME.

About this clone itself: The gene names given are mouse names. The read terminates 1 residue ahead of where the CDR3 ends, so the germline J gene completes it. The chain couples TRBV5 to TRBJ2-1, with D possibly TRBD2 on 6 matching bases. The germline CDR1 and CDR2 sequences are LGHNA and YNLKQL (reference sequence). V dropped 4 bases and J dropped 2 bases, with 9 bases sitting between them. CDR3 size: 14 residues. CDR3 bases read: TGTGCCAGCAGCCCCCGGGACTACTATGCTGAGCAGTTC. Amino acids: CASSPRDYYAEQF. The entire CDR3 reads CASSPRDYYAEQFF.

To note about this clone: Genes and germline are mouse. CDR3 DNA (partial): TGTGCCAGCAGTATAAGGGGAAGTCAAAACACCTTGTAC. This gives the protein CASSIRGSQNTLY. The full CDR3 protein is CASSIRGSQNTLYF. The V call is TRBV19, the J call TRBJ2-4, with D perhaps TRBD1 (5 bases). The sequenced fragment ends 1 residue before the CDR3 boundary, so the rest is inferred from the germline J gene. CDR1 is FNHDT and CDR2 is SITEND in the germline V gene (reference sequence). This CDR3 comprises 14 residues. V dropped 1 base and J dropped 0 bases, with 6 bases sitting between them.

In regard to this clone: Germline and genes: mouse. The CDR3 is cut off 1 residue early in the read; its end comes from the germline J gene. The genes are TRBV16 and TRBJ2-3, with 8 bases that match TRBD2. Germline V lookup: CDR1 SGHSA, CDR2 FRNQAP. The CDR3 contains 15 residues. V lost 0 bases and J lost 1; bases outside the gene matches: 0. The CDR3 DNA, read in part, is TGTGCAAGCAGCTTAGAGGGGGGGCGTGCAGAAACGCTGTAT. Translation: CASSLEGGRAETLY. In full, the CDR3 reads CASSLEGGRAETLYF.

The sample holds a few counts of this clone. Genes and germline are mouse. The sequenced fragment ends 1 residue before the CDR3 boundary, so the rest is inferred from the germline J gene. This chain uses TRBV16 with TRBJ2-4; D gene unclear. The CDR3 covers 14 residues. CDR1 and CDR2 (germline): SGHSA, FRNQAP. V was pared by 3 bases and J by 0 bases, with 7 bases between. CDR3 DNA (partial): TGTGCAAGCAGCTTTACAGCTAGTCAAAACACCTTGTAC. Encoded protein: CASSFTASQNTLY. The complete CDR3 protein is CASSFTASQNTLYF.

This clone has only a few counts. Mouse names are used for the genes. Read data end 1 residue before the CDR3 end; the end is taken from the germline J gene. This chain uses TRBV4 with TRBJ2-7; TRBD1 agrees at 7 bases. The germline V gene encodes CDR1 LGHDT and CDR2 YNNKQL (reference sequence). The CDR3 sequence is 12 residues long. V dropped 5 bases and J dropped 3; count of bases not matched to a gene: 1. The CDR3 DNA, read in part, is TGTGCCAGCAGCGGGACAGTCTATGAACAGTAC. Its translation: CASSGTVYEQY. The complete CDR3 sequence is CASSGTVYEQYF.